This T cell receptor beta chain is from a study of technical replicates of blood from several donors. This CDR3 spans 15 amino acids. CDR1 and CDR2 (germline): SGHNT, YENEEA. Trimming at V came to 5 bases and at J to 0 bases, leaving 3 bases not matched to a gene. TCRdb keeps only in-frame clones here, not all; method: immunoSEQ multiplex PCR. The data hold more than 65,000 clones, with roughly 96% observed a single time. The chain links TRBV11-3 to TRBJ2-2; 7 bases are a match to TRBD1. This TCR was recovered from a human donor in good health. Material for sequencing was T cells isolated from PBMCs. This CDR3 reads CASSPDRANTGELFF. DNA for the CDR3: TGTGCCAGCAGCCCTGACAGGGCGAACACCGGGGAGCTGTTTTTT.